This TCR beta chain is from a study of OX40 agonist ivuxolimab in advanced cancers. Regarding the study as a whole: Clonal expansion in partial responders at 0.1-3.0 mg/kg ranked among the lowest.

Trimming removed 5 bases at V and 2 bases at J, with 4 bases between. CDR1 is SGHRS, CDR2 YFSETQ, per germline. This CDR3 spans 11 amino acids. This clone was seen a single time. Its antigen is not identified. Sequencing used immunoSEQ multiplex PCR; TCRdb keeps in-frame clones, though not all of them. Counted here are roughly 66,000 clones, 82% occurring once; the ten biggest clones make up roughly 0.4%. The source is an adult with an advanced solid tumor such as melanoma, head and neck, liver or kidney cancer. The source was CD4+ or CD8+ T cells sorted from blood, collected in a trial of the OX40 agonist ivuxolimab. The chain couples TRBV5-1 to TRBJ1-1; D is unresolved. CDR3 sequence reads: CASRENTEAFF. As DNA, the CDR3 is TGCGCCAGCAGGGAAAACACTGAAGCTTTCTTT. Together with reference TRBV5-1 and TRBJ1-1, the CDR3 gives the full variable domain: KAGVTQTPRYLIKTRGQQVTLSCSPISGHRSVSWYQQTPGQGLQFLFEYFSETQRNKGNFPGRFSGRQFSNSRSEMNVSTLELGDSALYLCASRENTEAFFGQGTRLTVV.